This T cell receptor (beta chain) is drawn from a study of cytomegalovirus exposure and HLA in healthy donors. Overall study findings and caveats: Later on, analysis showed that most CMV-associated TCR beta chains appeared to be HLA-restricted.

This CDR3 contains 14 residues. The V segment lost 10 bases and the J segment 9 bases; nucleotides outside the gene matches: 18. CDR1 is ENHRY and CDR2 is SYGVKD in the germline V gene. The PCR made use of 60 Vbeta and 13 Jbeta primers. TCRdb keeps only in-frame clones here, not all; method: immunoSEQ multiplex PCR. Here the sample spans 150,000 to 200,000 clones, around 80% being singletons. To note about this clone: The antigen remains undetermined.

The chain joins TRBV10-3 to TRBJ2-7; 7 nucleotides line up with TRBD1. The receptor was derived from a woman in her twenties or thirties in good health and CMV-seropositive. Sequencing was carried out using PBMCs. The CDR3, as DNA: TGTGCCACCCTGGGTGGGACAGACTCGCTAGGGCAGTACTTC. Protein sequence: CATLGGTDSLGQYF.